These 9 T cell receptor beta chains originate from one sample sequenced in a study of control samples from healthy donors and cancer patients. Repertoires were generated with immunoSEQ multiplex PCR, while TCRdb's copy carries only in-frame clones and drops some. Found here are around 170,000 clones, approximately 94% of them singletons; the top ten hold 1.1% to 1.5%. Sequenced: blood. The source is a man in his thirties or forties in good health.

This chain uses TRBV14 with TRBJ2-1; D call uncertain. The V end lost 6 bases, the J end lost 4 bases, and 19 bases lay between the germline ends. From germline, CDR1 is SGHDN and CDR2 FVKESK. This CDR3 spans 16 amino acids. CDR3 amino acids: CASRDLSGASYNEQFF. CDR3 bases: TGTGCCAGCAGGGACCTTAGTGGTGCGTCGTACAATGAGCAGTTCTTC.

V is TRBV4-1 and J is TRBJ1-5, with TRBD1 matching 8 bases. Per germline, CDR1 MGHRA and CDR2 YSYEKL. Trimming took 4 bases from V and 5 from J; bases not matched to a gene: 7. The CDR3 has 15 residues. DNA of the CDR3: TGCGCCAGCAGCCTTCGACAGGGGCAGGATCAGCCCCAGCATTTT. Its translation is CASSLRQGQDQPQHF.

A single count supports this clone. The V gene is TRBV7-9, the J gene TRBJ1-1, with D tentatively TRBD1 (5 bases). Germline loops: CDR1 SEHNR, CDR2 FQNEAQ (reference sequence). CDR3 length: 14 amino acids. Trimming stripped 4 bases from V and 0 bases from J, with 9 bases between. The CDR3 sequence is CASSSGTVNTEAFF. CDR3 nucleotide sequence: TGTGCCAGCAGCTCCGGGACGGTGAACACTGAAGCTTTCTTT.

This rearrangement joins TRBV10-2 to TRBJ2-3, with a possible D match to TRBD1 (5 bases). Germline loops: CDR1 WSHSY, CDR2 SAAADI. The CDR3 is made up of 14 amino acids. With 4 bases removed from V and 4 bases from J, the gap between germline ends came to 12 bases. CDR3 nucleotide sequence: TGCGCCAGCAGTGGAGTCAGGGTTGCAGATACGCAGTATTTT. Translating it yields CASSGVRVADTQYF.

The chain joins TRBV6-5 to TRBJ1-1; D remains ambiguous. The germline gives CDR1 MNHEY, CDR2 SVGAGI. The CDR3 runs 10 residues. Trimming took 6 bases from V and 5 from J, leaving 4 bases between them. CDR3 DNA: TGTGCCAGCAGGCGGACTGAAGCTTTCTTT. Protein sequence: CASRRTEAFF.

The chain links TRBV16 to TRBJ1-6; TRBD1 matches 9 bases. Germline V gene lookup returns CDR1 KGHSY and CDR2 FQNENV. The length of the CDR3 is 14 residues. The trim removed 0 bases at V and 10 bases at J, leaving 1 base unmatched. The CDR3 here is CASSQSTGGSPLHF. The CDR3 nucleotides are TGTGCCAGCAGCCAATCGACAGGGGGGTCACCCCTCCACTTT.

The count of this clone is one. The rearrangement joins TRBV5-4 to TRBJ1-4; perhaps TRBD1 as D (5 bases). This CDR3 spans 14 amino acids. The ends were cut back, 2 bases at V and 11 bases at J, with 16 bases in the middle. Germline V gives CDR1 SGHNT, CDR2 YYREEE (reference sequence). The CDR3 sequence: CASSFRDGNGKLFF. The CDR3 region has the DNA TGTGCCAGCAGCTTCCGGGACGGGAATGGTAAACTGTTTTTT.

The chain carries TRBV6-6 and TRBJ2-3; D not resolved. The CDR3 runs to 12 residues. V lost 5 bases to trimming and J lost 12 bases, with 15 bases between them. Germline V gene data show CDR1 as MNHNY and CDR2 as SVGAGI (reference sequence). The CDR3 DNA is TGTGCCAGCAGTCCGACACCGGGCATCCAGTATTTT. It translates to CASSPTPGIQYF.

The V and J genes are TRBV12-5 and TRBJ2-3; 12 bases agree with TRBD1. CDR1 LGHNT and CDR2 FRNRAP come from the germline V gene. Trimming took 4 bases from V and 3 from J; bases not matched to a gene: 2. The CDR3 has 15 residues. The CDR3 loop is CASGSGQGATDTQYF. DNA for the CDR3: TGTGCTAGTGGTTCGGGACAGGGGGCAACAGATACGCAGTATTTT.